Described below is a single T cell receptor (beta chain) sequence and its context. What it recognizes is unknown. The data belong to a study of siplizumab effects on memory and regulatory T cells. Study outcomes and limitations: Greater diversity than memory cells seemed evident in naive T cells, which also appeared to be major alloresponse contributors.

Sequencing was performed with immunoSEQ multiplex PCR; in TCRdb, only in-frame clones are kept and a portion is missing. The table shows roughly 68,000 clones, with roughly 96% occurring only once. Specimen: naive CD8+ T cells sorted from blood. The sequence came from a human donor in good health.

The CDR3 is CASSPRGGLEITGELFF. CDR3 nucleotide sequence: TGTGCCAGCAGCCCCCGGGGGGGACTAGAGATCACCGGGGAGCTGTTTTTT. V and J are TRBV9 and TRBJ2-2, with 8 nucleotides matching TRBD2. Germline trimming cut 4 bases from V and 4 bases from J; bases unmatched to any gene: 12. Germline CDR1 reads SGDLS; CDR2 reads YYNGEE. This CDR3 has 17 amino acids.